These T cell receptor beta chains were read from a single sample in a study of T-cell memory formation after mild COVID-19. TCRdb reprocessed the 5' RACE reads with MiXCR, giving one entry per CDR3 protein. The sample comprises hundreds of thousands of distinct CDR3 sequences, roughly 15% of which are singletons, and about 4% rests with the top ten. The source material was PBMCs or a T cell subset sorted from them (not recorded which). The receptor set was obtained from a man between 18 and 35 years old who had mild COVID-19 (a few samples of this study predate the infection). Cell type and time point are not known. Both conserved end residues are part of each CDR3. Each record gives: CDR3 DNA, CDR3 protein, CDR3 length, D gene, J gene, clone size, V gene. The D gene is left open where the match is weak. Clone size is not always given. Where it is, it says once, few, many or a class for expanded clones.

cdr3_nt: TGTGCCAGCAGCTTTAACAGGGGAGGAGAGACCCAGTACTTC; cdr3_aa: CASSFNRGGETQYF; cdr3_length: 14; d_call: .; j_call: TRBJ2-5; clone_size: many; v_call: TRBV11-2
cdr3_nt: TGCGCCAGCAGCTTATTAGGTAGGGGCCAGCCCCAGCATTTT; cdr3_aa: CASSLLGRGQPQHF; cdr3_length: 14; d_call: .; j_call: TRBJ1-5; clone_size: once; v_call: TRBV5-1
cdr3_nt: TGTGCCAGCAGTGACGGGGGCGGAAAACTGTTTTTT; cdr3_aa: CASSDGGGKLFF; cdr3_length: 12; d_call: .; j_call: TRBJ1-4; clone_size: .; v_call: TRBV2
cdr3_nt: TGTGCCAGCAGCGGGGCCTACGAGCAGTACTTC; cdr3_aa: CASSGAYEQYF; cdr3_length: 11; d_call: .; j_call: TRBJ2-7; clone_size: many; v_call: TRBV6-5
cdr3_nt: TGTGCCATCAGTGAGCCGGGACAGGCACATAACTATGGCTACACCTTC; cdr3_aa: CAISEPGQAHNYGYTF; cdr3_length: 16; d_call: TRBD1; j_call: TRBJ1-2; clone_size: few; v_call: TRBV10-3
cdr3_nt: TGTGCCAGCAGAGGCCTCGAGGTCGCTTTCTTT; cdr3_aa: CASRGLEVAFF; cdr3_length: 11; d_call: .; j_call: TRBJ1-1; clone_size: few; v_call: TRBV12-3/TRBV12-4
cdr3_nt: TGCAGTGCTAGAGTACACAGGGAAGACACAGATACGCAGTATTTT; cdr3_aa: CSARVHREDTDTQYF; cdr3_length: 15; d_call: .; j_call: TRBJ2-3; clone_size: .; v_call: TRBV20-1
cdr3_nt: TGCAGCGGGACAGGGGCTGAAAACATTCAGTACTTC; cdr3_aa: CSGTGAENIQYF; cdr3_length: 12; d_call: TRBD1; j_call: TRBJ2-4; clone_size: .; v_call: TRBV29-1
cdr3_nt: TGCAGTGCTTTTCCCCTCAGGGGGGCCCTCGAGCAGTACTTC; cdr3_aa: CSAFPLRGALEQYF; cdr3_length: 14; d_call: .; j_call: TRBJ2-7; clone_size: .; v_call: TRBV20-1
cdr3_nt: TGTGCCAGCAGTTTACGGGGAAGGCGAGGGCATAGCAATCAGCCCCAGCATTTT; cdr3_aa: CASSLRGRRGHSNQPQHF; cdr3_length: 18; d_call: .; j_call: TRBJ1-5; clone_size: .; v_call: TRBV12-3/TRBV12-4
cdr3_nt: TGTGCCAGCCATGGGACAGGGGAAGGGCAGCCCCAGCATTTT; cdr3_aa: CASHGTGEGQPQHF; cdr3_length: 14; d_call: TRBD1; j_call: TRBJ1-5; clone_size: .; v_call: TRBV6-5
cdr3_nt: TGTGCCAGCAGCGTCGGTCTAGCGGGGGTACCTAGCACAGATACGCAGTATTTT; cdr3_aa: CASSVGLAGVPSTDTQYF; cdr3_length: 18; d_call: TRBD2; j_call: TRBJ2-3; clone_size: .; v_call: TRBV9
cdr3_nt: TGTGCCAGCAGACAAACAGGGGTTCTCGGCTACACCTTC; cdr3_aa: CASRQTGVLGYTF; cdr3_length: 13; d_call: TRBD1; j_call: TRBJ1-2; clone_size: .; v_call: TRBV6-5
cdr3_nt: TGTGCCAGCACCCGGGGGGGCGCGGATAATGGCTACACCTTC; cdr3_aa: CASTRGGADNGYTF; cdr3_length: 14; d_call: .; j_call: TRBJ1-2; clone_size: .; v_call: TRBV2
cdr3_nt: TGCGCCAGCAGAGAGGGACAGGGTTCCTACTACAATGAGCAGTTCTTC; cdr3_aa: CASREGQGSYYNEQFF; cdr3_length: 16; d_call: TRBD1; j_call: TRBJ2-1; clone_size: few; v_call: TRBV5-1
cdr3_nt: TGTGCCAGCAGCCCATCAGGGGCTAGCGGCAATGAGCAGTTCTTC; cdr3_aa: CASSPSGASGNEQFF; cdr3_length: 15; d_call: .; j_call: TRBJ2-1; clone_size: few; v_call: TRBV11-2
cdr3_nt: TGTGCCACCAGTGATTACGGGGATGAGCAGTTCTTC; cdr3_aa: CATSDYGDEQFF; cdr3_length: 12; d_call: .; j_call: TRBJ2-1; clone_size: few; v_call: TRBV24-1